This T cell receptor beta chain came from a study of ipilimumab plus nivolumab after autologous stem cell transplantation (dated by TCRdb to the early 2020s). For the wider study: The median number of doses that trial patients received was a few for ipilimumab and about eight for nivolumab. High-risk transplant-naive patients and patients relapsing within 3 years of a first autologous transplant were included in the myeloma cohort. The intent-to-treat population of the trial consisted of some 36 patients. Patients undergoing autologous transplant for high-risk diffuse large B cell lymphoma, mature T cell lymphoma, or multiple myeloma were enrolled in the trial.

For CDR1 and CDR2, the germline V gene lists SGHTA and FQGNSA. The CDR3, from cysteine to phenylalanine, totals 15 residues. Only the CDR3 DNA stays, 45 bases, in frame from base 1. Ends trimmed: V by 4 bases, J by 6 bases; bases unmatched to a gene: 3. Library preparation employed the immunoSEQ multiplex PCR assay. TCRdb took this table from immuneACCESS and kept in-frame rearrangements with V and J called. Such tables lack part of the clones; where checked against another copy, unresolved V genes explain under half of the gap, and the rest is unexplained. Recorded for this sample are about 40,000 clones; over 90% of them occurred a single time. 0.75% to 1% of the sample comes from the top ten. Starting 14 to 28 days after the autologous transplant, patients began checkpoint therapy, which included ipilimumab at 1 mg/kg intravenously on day 1 of selected weeks. Nivolumab was administered at 3 mg/kg intravenously on day 1 of weeks 1, 4, 7, 10, and every two weeks through week 26. This Phase Ib clinical trial tested ipilimumab plus nivolumab, a combined checkpoint inhibition, as consolidation after autologous stem cell transplantation.

To note about this clone: Its antigen remains undetermined. Per-base quality was not reported, and no clone a single base away is much larger than it.

What the authors observed across the whole study: According to the authors, a biologic rationale for studying the approach further came from T cell receptor repertoire, regulatory T cell phenotype and gut microbiota profiles. Combined checkpoint inhibition as post-transplant consolidation was concluded by the authors to appear tolerable.

Sample: PBMCs, taken in a trial of ipilimumab plus nivolumab as post-transplant consolidation. Here the chain combines TRBV7-2 and TRBJ2-7, with 16 junctional bases fitting TRBD2. This clonotype originated in a male donor with multiple myeloma. The CDR3 has the sequence CASSSGLAGGVEQYF. DNA sequence: TGTGCCAGCAGCTCGGGACTAGCGGGGGGGGTCGAGCAGTACTTC.